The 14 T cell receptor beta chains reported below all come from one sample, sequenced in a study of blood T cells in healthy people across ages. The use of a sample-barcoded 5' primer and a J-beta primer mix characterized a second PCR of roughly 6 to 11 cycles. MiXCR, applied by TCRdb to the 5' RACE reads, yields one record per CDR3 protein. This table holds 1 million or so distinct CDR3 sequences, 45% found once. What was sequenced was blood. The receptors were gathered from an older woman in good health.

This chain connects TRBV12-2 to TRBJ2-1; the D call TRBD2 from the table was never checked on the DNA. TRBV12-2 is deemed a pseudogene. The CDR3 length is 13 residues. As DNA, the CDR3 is TGTGCAAGTCGCCCCTCCTTCGGCGATGAGCAGTTCTTC. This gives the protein CASRPSFGDEQFF.

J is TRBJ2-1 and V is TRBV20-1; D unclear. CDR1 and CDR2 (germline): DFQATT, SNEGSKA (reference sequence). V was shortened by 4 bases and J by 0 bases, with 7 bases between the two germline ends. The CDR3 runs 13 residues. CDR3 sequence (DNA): TGCAGTGCTATCCGTGGCTCCTACAATGAGCAGTTCTTC. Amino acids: CSAIRGSYNEQFF.

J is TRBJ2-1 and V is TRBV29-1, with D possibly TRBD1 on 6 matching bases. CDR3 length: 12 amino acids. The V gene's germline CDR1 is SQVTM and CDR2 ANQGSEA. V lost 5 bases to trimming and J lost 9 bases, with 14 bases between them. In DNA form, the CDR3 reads TGCAGCGTTAGGGACACACCAAGTGAGCAGTTCTTC. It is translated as CSVRDTPSEQFF.

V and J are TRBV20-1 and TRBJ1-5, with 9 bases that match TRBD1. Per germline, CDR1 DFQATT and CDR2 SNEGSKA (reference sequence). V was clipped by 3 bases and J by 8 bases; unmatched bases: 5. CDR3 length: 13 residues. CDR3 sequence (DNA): TGCAGTGCTAGGAGGGACAGGGTAGAGCCCCAGCATTTT. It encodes CSARRDRVEPQHF.

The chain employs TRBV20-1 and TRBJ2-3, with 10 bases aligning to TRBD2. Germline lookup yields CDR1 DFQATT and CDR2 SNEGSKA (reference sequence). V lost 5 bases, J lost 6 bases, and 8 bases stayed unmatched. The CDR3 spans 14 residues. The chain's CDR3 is CSAWASGSKDTQYF. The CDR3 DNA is TGCAGTGCTTGGGCTAGCGGGAGCAAGGATACGCAGTATTTT.

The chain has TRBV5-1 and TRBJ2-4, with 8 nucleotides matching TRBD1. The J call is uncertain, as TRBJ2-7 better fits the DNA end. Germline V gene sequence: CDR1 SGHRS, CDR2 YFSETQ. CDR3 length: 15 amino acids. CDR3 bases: TGCGCCAGCCAGGACCCTCGACAGGGGCCAAACGAGCAGTACTTC. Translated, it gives CASQDPRQGPNEQYF.

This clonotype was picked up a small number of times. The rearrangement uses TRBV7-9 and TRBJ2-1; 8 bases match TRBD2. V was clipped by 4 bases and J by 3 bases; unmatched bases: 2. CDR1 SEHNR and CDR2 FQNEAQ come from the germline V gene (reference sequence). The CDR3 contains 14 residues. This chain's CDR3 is CASSYGTSYNEQFF. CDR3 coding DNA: TGTGCCAGCAGCTATGGGACTAGCTACAATGAGCAGTTCTTC. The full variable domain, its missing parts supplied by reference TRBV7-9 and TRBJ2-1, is DTGVSQNPRHKITKRGQNVTFRCDPISEHNRLYWYRQTLGQGPEFLTYFQNEAQLEKSRLLSDRFSAERPKGSFSTLEIQRTEQGDSAMYLCASSYGTSYNEQFFGPGTRLTVL.

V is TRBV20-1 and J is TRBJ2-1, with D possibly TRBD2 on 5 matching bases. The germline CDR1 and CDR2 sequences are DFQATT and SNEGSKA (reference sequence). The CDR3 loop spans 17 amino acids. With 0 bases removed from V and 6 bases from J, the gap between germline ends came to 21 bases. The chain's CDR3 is CSARDDVRKGVGNEQFF. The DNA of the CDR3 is TGCAGTGCTAGAGATGATGTCCGGAAGGGAGTGGGCAATGAGCAGTTCTTC.

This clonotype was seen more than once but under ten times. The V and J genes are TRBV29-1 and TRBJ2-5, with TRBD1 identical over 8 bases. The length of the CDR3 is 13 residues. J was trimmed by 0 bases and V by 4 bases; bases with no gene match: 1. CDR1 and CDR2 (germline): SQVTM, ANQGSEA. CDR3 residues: CSVVDRDQETQYF. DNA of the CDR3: TGCAGCGTTGTGGACAGGGACCAAGAGACCCAGTACTTC.

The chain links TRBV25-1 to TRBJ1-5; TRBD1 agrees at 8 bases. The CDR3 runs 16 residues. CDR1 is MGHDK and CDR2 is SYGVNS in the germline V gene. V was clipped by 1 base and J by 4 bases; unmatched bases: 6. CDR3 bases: TGTGCCAGCAGTGAATCCCAGGGGGCGAGGAATCAGCCCCAGCATTTT. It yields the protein CASSESQGARNQPQHF.

The CDR3 coding sequence is TGTGCCAGCAGACGTGACTCAACAGGGGGCAGTGGGAATGAGCAGTTCTTC. This encodes CASRRDSTGGSGNEQFF. The J gene is TRBJ2-1, the V gene TRBV27, with 9 bases matching TRBD1. The CDR3 runs to 17 residues. Trimming cost V 6 bases and J 7 bases; bases outside gene matches: 16. CDR1 is MNHEY, CDR2 SMNVEV, per germline (reference sequence).

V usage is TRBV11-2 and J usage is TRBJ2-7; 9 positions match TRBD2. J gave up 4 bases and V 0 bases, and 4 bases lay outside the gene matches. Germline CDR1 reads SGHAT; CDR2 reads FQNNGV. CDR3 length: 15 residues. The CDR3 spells CASSLDAGGTYEQYF. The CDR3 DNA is TGTGCCAGCAGCTTAGATGCGGGAGGGACGTACGAGCAGTACTTC.

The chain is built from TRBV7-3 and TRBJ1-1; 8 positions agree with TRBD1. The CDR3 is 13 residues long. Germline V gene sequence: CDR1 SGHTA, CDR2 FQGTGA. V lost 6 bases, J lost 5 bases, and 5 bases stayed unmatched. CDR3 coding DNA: TGTGCCAGCAGTACAGGGGGTTTAACTGAAGCTTTCTTT. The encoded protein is CASSTGGLTEAFF.

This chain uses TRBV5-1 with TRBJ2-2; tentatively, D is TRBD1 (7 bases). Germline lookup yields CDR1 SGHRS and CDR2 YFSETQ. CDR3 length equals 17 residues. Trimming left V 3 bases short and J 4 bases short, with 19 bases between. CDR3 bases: TGCGCCAGCAGCTACACCCCAGGGGGGACGAGCACCGGGGAGCTGTTTTTT. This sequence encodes CASSYTPGGTSTGELFF.